This is a list of T cell receptor beta chains from one sample in a study of spatial heterogeneity in lung cancer. MiXCR, applied by TCRdb to the 5' RACE reads, yields one record per CDR3 protein. Among around 11,000 distinct CDR3 sequences listed, about 6.5% were seen once. Sequenced material: PBMCs, taken at surgery. The receptors were gathered from a male donor with early-stage non-small cell lung cancer. The CDR3 runs from the conserved cysteine through the conserved F or W. The order of the fields is J gene, clone size, V gene, D gene, CDR3 protein, CDR3 DNA. A D gene is named only where the DNA matches it firmly. Clone size is not always given. Where it is, it says once, few, many or a class for expanded clones.

j_gene: TRBJ1-5; abundance: many; v_gene: TRBV7-9; d_gene: TRBD1; CDR3aa: CASSSGDRAPNQPQHF; CDR3nt: TGTGCCAGCAGCTCAGGGGACAGGGCCCCCAATCAGCCCCAGCATTTT
j_gene: TRBJ2-1; abundance: -; v_gene: TRBV4-1; d_gene: -; CDR3aa: CASSPARGQLNEQFF; CDR3nt: TGCGCCAGCAGCCCGGCCCGGGGGCAACTCAATGAGCAGTTCTTC
j_gene: TRBJ2-7; abundance: few; v_gene: TRBV10-3; d_gene: -; CDR3aa: CAISEAVYEQYF; CDR3nt: TGTGCCATCAGTGAGGCAGTCTACGAGCAGTACTTC
j_gene: TRBJ2-5; abundance: few; v_gene: TRBV5-1; d_gene: -; CDR3aa: CASSLAPGQETQYF; CDR3nt: TGCGCCAGCAGCTTGGCCCCCGGTCAAGAGACCCAGTACTTC
j_gene: TRBJ2-7; abundance: medium-sized; v_gene: TRBV11-2; d_gene: -; CDR3aa: CASSTTGGAGQISYEQYF; CDR3nt: TGTGCCAGCAGCACTACGGGAGGAGCGGGACAGATCTCCTACGAGCAGTACTTC
j_gene: TRBJ2-1; abundance: many; v_gene: TRBV18; d_gene: TRBD1; CDR3aa: CASSLQGAIDEQFF; CDR3nt: TGTGCCAGCTCACTTCAGGGGGCGATAGATGAGCAGTTCTTC
j_gene: TRBJ1-5; abundance: many; v_gene: TRBV19; d_gene: -; CDR3aa: CASSIDRRPAFVQPQHF; CDR3nt: TGTGCCAGTAGTATAGATCGGAGGCCCGCATTTGTTCAGCCCCAGCATTTT
j_gene: TRBJ2-4; abundance: -; v_gene: TRBV19; d_gene: -; CDR3aa: CAGRRQSIQYF; CDR3nt: TGTGCCGGTAGGAGGCAGAGCATTCAGTACTTC
j_gene: TRBJ1-5; abundance: medium-sized; v_gene: TRBV4-2; d_gene: -; CDR3aa: CASSQYWQQPQHF; CDR3nt: TGTGCCAGCAGCCAATATTGGCAGCAGCCCCAGCATTTT
j_gene: TRBJ1-4; abundance: few; v_gene: TRBV19; d_gene: -; CDR3aa: CASNSPGNEKLFF; CDR3nt: TGTGCCAGTAATTCCCCCGGCAATGAAAAACTGTTTTTT
j_gene: TRBJ2-5; abundance: many; v_gene: TRBV7-2; d_gene: -; CDR3aa: CASSPGGGGTETQYF; CDR3nt: TGTGCCAGCAGCCCGGGGGGAGGGGGCACCGAGACCCAGTACTTC
j_gene: TRBJ2-3; abundance: -; v_gene: TRBV7-8; d_gene: TRBD1; CDR3aa: CASSLGQTLSTDTQYF; CDR3nt: TGTGCCAGCAGCTTGGGACAGACCCTCAGCACAGATACGCAGTATTTT
j_gene: TRBJ2-5; abundance: few; v_gene: TRBV28; d_gene: -; CDR3aa: CASKGRVVQETQYF; CDR3nt: TGTGCCAGCAAGGGCAGGGTAGTCCAAGAGACCCAGTACTTC
j_gene: TRBJ1-6; abundance: medium-sized; v_gene: TRBV11-2; d_gene: -; CDR3aa: CASRTGLGTNSPLHF; CDR3nt: TGTGCCAGCAGGACCGGCTTGGGGACGAATTCACCCCTCCACTTT
j_gene: TRBJ2-1; abundance: many; v_gene: TRBV10-3; d_gene: TRBD1; CDR3aa: CAISGTGNHNEQFF; CDR3nt: TGTGCCATCAGCGGGACAGGGAACCACAATGAGCAGTTCTTC
j_gene: TRBJ2-7; abundance: few; v_gene: TRBV30; d_gene: -; CDR3aa: CAWSGGKEQYF; CDR3nt: TGTGCCTGGAGTGGGGGGAAGGAGCAGTACTTC
j_gene: TRBJ2-5; abundance: medium-sized; v_gene: TRBV6-5; d_gene: -; CDR3aa: CASSYSGQETQYF; CDR3nt: TGTGCCAGCAGTTACTCGGGGCAAGAGACCCAGTACTTC
j_gene: TRBJ2-1; abundance: many; v_gene: TRBV6-2/TRBV6-3; d_gene: -; CDR3aa: CASSYGGLYNEQFF; CDR3nt: TGTGCCAGCAGTTATGGGGGACTGTACAATGAGCAGTTCTTC
j_gene: TRBJ2-1; abundance: many; v_gene: TRBV9; d_gene: TRBD1; CDR3aa: CASSPRTGNYNEQFF; CDR3nt: TGTGCCAGCAGCCCAAGGACAGGAAACTACAATGAGCAGTTCTTC
j_gene: TRBJ1-1; abundance: many; v_gene: TRBV29-1; d_gene: TRBD1; CDR3aa: CSSPPAGGFPEAFF; CDR3nt: TGCAGCTCCCCCCCCGCAGGGGGATTCCCTGAAGCTTTCTTT
j_gene: TRBJ2-7; abundance: many; v_gene: TRBV27; d_gene: -; CDR3aa: CASSPRDVYHEQYF; CDR3nt: TGTGCCAGCAGTCCCAGGGACGTATATCACGAGCAGTACTTC
j_gene: TRBJ2-7; abundance: many; v_gene: TRBV5-6; d_gene: TRBD2; CDR3aa: CASSFTSGGLGEQYF; CDR3nt: TGTGCCAGCAGCTTTACGAGCGGGGGATTGGGCGAGCAGTACTTC
j_gene: TRBJ2-3; abundance: few; v_gene: TRBV6-1; d_gene: -; CDR3aa: CASSEASRDTQYF; CDR3nt: TGTGCCAGCAGTGAGGCTAGCCGGGATACGCAGTATTTT
j_gene: TRBJ1-4; abundance: few; v_gene: TRBV6-5; d_gene: -; CDR3aa: CASSPPQRGKLFF; CDR3nt: TGTGCCAGCAGTCCTCCCCAGCGCGGAAAACTGTTTTTT
j_gene: TRBJ2-2; abundance: many; v_gene: TRBV4-1; d_gene: -; CDR3aa: CASSQKGFRDGGVTGELFF; CDR3nt: TGCGCCAGCAGCCAAAAGGGGTTCCGGGACGGGGGCGTCACCGGGGAGCTGTTTTTT
j_gene: TRBJ1-2; abundance: few; v_gene: TRBV28; d_gene: -; CDR3aa: CASSLANYGYTF; CDR3nt: TGTGCCAGCAGTTTAGCTAACTATGGCTACACCTTC
j_gene: TRBJ2-5; abundance: medium-sized; v_gene: TRBV29-1; d_gene: -; CDR3aa: CSVRRDSYRPYSQYF; CDR3nt: TGCAGCGTTCGTCGAGATTCCTACAGACCGTATTCCCAGTACTTC
j_gene: TRBJ1-2; abundance: -; v_gene: TRBV5-1; d_gene: -; CDR3aa: CASSSEGVYGYTF; CDR3nt: TGCGCCAGCAGCTCAGAAGGGGTCTATGGCTACACCTTC
j_gene: TRBJ1-2; abundance: -; v_gene: TRBV6-1; d_gene: -; CDR3aa: CASSENLMPQYGYTF; CDR3nt: TGTGCCAGCAGTGAAAATTTAATGCCCCAATATGGCTACACCTTC
j_gene: TRBJ2-7; abundance: many; v_gene: TRBV7-9; d_gene: -; CDR3aa: CASSLKQGDEQYF; CDR3nt: TGTGCCAGCAGCTTAAAACAGGGAGACGAGCAGTACTTC
j_gene: TRBJ1-3; abundance: medium-sized; v_gene: TRBV3-1; d_gene: -; CDR3aa: CASSQGHGEVYTIYF; CDR3nt: TGTGCCAGCAGCCAGGGACACGGGGAGGTGTACACCATATATTTT
j_gene: TRBJ1-5; abundance: few; v_gene: TRBV18; d_gene: -; CDR3aa: CASSSDTNQPQHF; CDR3nt: TGTGCCAGCTCTTCGGACACCAATCAGCCCCAGCATTTT
j_gene: TRBJ2-7; abundance: many; v_gene: TRBV5-1; d_gene: TRBD2; CDR3aa: CASSSTSGTTPYEQYF; CDR3nt: TGCGCCAGCAGCAGTACTAGCGGGACCACCCCCTACGAGCAGTACTTC
j_gene: TRBJ1-2; abundance: many; v_gene: TRBV7-2; d_gene: -; CDR3aa: CASSLDSGGPGGYTF; CDR3nt: TGTGCCAGCAGCTTAGATTCGGGGGGACCGGGAGGCTACACCTTC
j_gene: TRBJ2-7; abundance: many; v_gene: TRBV27; d_gene: -; CDR3aa: CASREGGPSTYEQYF; CDR3nt: TGTGCCAGCCGCGAAGGGGGACCGAGCACCTACGAGCAGTACTTC
j_gene: TRBJ1-1; abundance: many; v_gene: TRBV6-5; d_gene: -; CDR3aa: CASSYDANQRNTEAFF; CDR3nt: TGTGCCAGCAGTTACGATGCCAACCAGAGAAACACTGAAGCTTTCTTT
j_gene: TRBJ2-7; abundance: few; v_gene: TRBV5-4; d_gene: TRBD2; CDR3aa: CASSLAQTGGYYEQYF; CDR3nt: TGTGCCAGCAGCTTGGCCCAAACGGGAGGTTACTACGAGCAGTACTTC
j_gene: TRBJ1-3; abundance: many; v_gene: TRBV20-1; d_gene: -; CDR3aa: CSARGPGNTIYF; CDR3nt: TGCAGTGCCCGAGGGCCTGGAAACACCATATATTTT
j_gene: TRBJ1-2; abundance: many; v_gene: TRBV20-1; d_gene: -; CDR3aa: CSARGQGLNYGYTF; CDR3nt: TGCAGTGCTAGAGGCCAGGGGCTAAACTATGGCTACACCTTC
j_gene: TRBJ2-1; abundance: -; v_gene: TRBV5-1; d_gene: -; CDR3aa: CASSLGSGGDEQFF; CDR3nt: TGCGCCAGCAGCCTGGGGTCCGGGGGCGATGAGCAGTTCTTC
j_gene: TRBJ2-3; abundance: -; v_gene: TRBV27; d_gene: -; CDR3aa: CASSFFEASSTDTQYF; CDR3nt: TGTGCCAGCAGTTTTTTCGAGGCTTCTAGCACAGATACGCAGTATTTT
j_gene: TRBJ2-5; abundance: many; v_gene: TRBV7-7; d_gene: TRBD2; CDR3aa: CASSFGGAETQYF; CDR3nt: TGTGCCAGCAGCTTCGGGGGGGCGGAGACCCAGTACTTC
j_gene: TRBJ2-3; abundance: many; v_gene: TRBV28; d_gene: -; CDR3aa: CASSPPHGEGNTQYF; CDR3nt: TGTGCCAGCAGTCCACCCCACGGGGAAGGAAATACGCAGTATTTT
j_gene: TRBJ2-7; abundance: many; v_gene: TRBV7-2; d_gene: -; CDR3aa: CASSSTGTYGYEQYF; CDR3nt: TGTGCCAGCAGCTCGACCGGGACCTATGGATACGAGCAGTACTTC
j_gene: TRBJ2-4; abundance: -; v_gene: TRBV2; d_gene: TRBD2; CDR3aa: CASSGRASGSPTRAKNIQYF; CDR3nt: TGTGCCAGCAGTGGTCGGGCTAGCGGGAGCCCGACAAGAGCCAAAAACATTCAGTACTTC
j_gene: TRBJ2-1; abundance: few; v_gene: TRBV2; d_gene: TRBD1; CDR3aa: CARQQNRGSLHEQFF; CDR3nt: TGTGCCAGACAACAGAACAGGGGGAGTCTCCATGAGCAGTTCTTC